The table lists the clone carrying this T cell receptor (beta chain) with a few counts. Germline assignment: CDR1 SGHRS and CDR2 YFSETQ. Trimming removed 4 bases from V and 4 bases from J, with 11 bases in between. The CDR3 has 14 amino acids. The data originate from a study of T-cell memory formation after mild COVID-19. Study at large: Largely donor-specific sequence clusters came from a couple of donors.

MiXCR, applied by TCRdb to the 5' RACE reads, yields one record per CDR3 protein. The sample holds more than 350,000 distinct CDR3 sequences, roughly 15% seen once. Material for sequencing was PBMCs or a T cell subset sorted from them (not recorded which). The rearrangement links TRBV5-1 to TRBJ1-4; the D gene is possibly TRBD1 (5 bases). The sequence was obtained from a man aged 18 to 29 who had mild COVID-19 (a few samples of this study predate the infection). Cell type and time point are not known. The CDR3 is CASSRRDSNEKLFF. Written as DNA, the CDR3 is TGCGCCAGCAGCCGCCGTGACAGTAATGAAAAACTGTTTTTT.